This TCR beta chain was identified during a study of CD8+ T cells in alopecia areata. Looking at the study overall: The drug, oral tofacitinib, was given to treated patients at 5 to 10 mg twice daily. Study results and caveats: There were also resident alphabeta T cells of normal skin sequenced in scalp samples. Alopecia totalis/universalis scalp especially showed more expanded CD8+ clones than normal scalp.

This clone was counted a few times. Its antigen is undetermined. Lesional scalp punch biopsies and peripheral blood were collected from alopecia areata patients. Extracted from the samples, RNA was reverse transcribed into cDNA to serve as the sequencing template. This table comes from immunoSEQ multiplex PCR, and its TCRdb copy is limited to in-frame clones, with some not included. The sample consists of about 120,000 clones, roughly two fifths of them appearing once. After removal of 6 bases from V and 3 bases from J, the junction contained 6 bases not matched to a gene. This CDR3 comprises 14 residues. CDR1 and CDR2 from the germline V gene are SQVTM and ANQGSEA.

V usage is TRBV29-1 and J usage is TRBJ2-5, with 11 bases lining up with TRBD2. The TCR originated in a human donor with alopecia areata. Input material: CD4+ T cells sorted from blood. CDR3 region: CSVRLAGREETQYF. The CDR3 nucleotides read TGCAGCGTAAGACTAGCGGGAAGGGAAGAGACCCAGTACTTC.